A selection of T cell receptor beta chains follows, all from one sample in a study of blood T cell repertoires in COVID-19. Profiled with immunoSEQ multiplex PCR; TCRdb holds only in-frame clones, not every one. The table includes 150,000 or so clones, roughly 80% detected once. The sample was PBMCs or T cells enriched from blood (not recorded which). The receptors were sampled from a woman aged 55-69 years who had recovered from COVID-19. CDR3s leave out the opening cysteine and the closing phenylalanine or tryptophan. Each record gives: D gene, V gene, J gene, CDR3 protein. A D gene is named only where the DNA matches it firmly.

>.|TRBV28|TRBJ2-7
ASSPIWSPRNEQY
>.|TRBV21-1|TRBJ2-3
ASSKGHQLAGRPSTDTQY
>TRBD1|TRBV9|TRBJ2-1
ASSGTGEDWDEQF
>.|TRBV11-1|TRBJ1-1
ASSLATGSEAF
>.|TRBV6-4|TRBJ2-3
ASSPRGFGTDTQY
>.|TRBV4-1|TRBJ2-7
ASSPIAGYEQY
>.|TRBV6-5|TRBJ2-4
ASSWGGLAKNIQY
>.|TRBV7-9|TRBJ1-1
ASSLWTRDTEAF
>TRBD1|TRBV3-1/TRBV3-2|TRBJ1-2
ASSQGQGFGGYT
>TRBD2|TRBV20-1|TRBJ2-3
SASEIPRGGLTTDTQY
>.|TRBV19|TRBJ2-3
ASRKRGLVSPTDTQY
>TRBD1|TRBV6-2/TRBV6-3|TRBJ1-5
ASSPGTGESSNQPQH
>.|TRBV19|TRBJ2-1
ASSIDGGNNEQF
>TRBD2|TRBV2|TRBJ2-3
ASSEAKTSGRGDTQY
>.|TRBV5-4|TRBJ2-7
ASSFVEVPYEQY
>.|TRBV3-1/TRBV3-2|TRBJ1-2
ASSLSDSYGYT
>TRBD1|TRBV5-1|TRBJ2-7
ASSSRGTGLGEQY
>.|TRBV7-8|TRBJ1-5
ASSLSGVTDQPQH
>TRBD1|TRBV29-1|TRBJ2-7
SVGTGYEQY